The clone carrying this T cell receptor beta chain was observed a handful of times. Its target is not known. V was clipped by 9 bases and J by 4 bases; unmatched bases: 8. Per germline, CDR1 MNHNY and CDR2 SVGAGI (reference sequence). The CDR3 extends over 13 amino acids. The data belong to a study of blood T cells in healthy people across ages. Whole-study results and caveats: Any conclusive comparison of naive versus antigen-experienced cells was prevented by using unsorted PBMCs.

The individuals who served as donors were healthy Caucasians living in Russia, aged roughly 6 to 90. With a J-beta primer mix and a sample-barcoded 5' primer, a second PCR ran 7 to 11 cycles. Every molecule of cDNA carried a tag from a template-switch adaptor with 12 random nucleotides. Every sample gave at least 3 million paired-end reads containing CDR3. Using its own MiXCR run on the 5' RACE reads, TCRdb lists one record per CDR3 protein. The table records 450,000 to 700,000 distinct CDR3 sequences, roughly 28% of them present only once. Source material: blood. This TCR came from an older woman in good health. The rearrangement links TRBV6-6 to TRBJ1-1; 7 bases line up with TRBD1. Here the CDR3 reads CASANPGGTEAFF. Here the CDR3 DNA reads TGTGCCAGTGCTAACCCAGGGGGCACTGAAGCTTTCTTT.